What follows is one T cell receptor beta chain and its context. The sample is drawn from a study of T-cell memory formation after mild COVID-19. Trimming cost V 2 bases and J 2 bases, with 10 bases left between them. CDR3 length equals 15 residues. TCR alpha and TCR beta cDNA libraries carrying sample barcodes and UMIs were produced by 5'RACE using constant-segment primers. Each CDR3 protein gets one entry after TCRdb re-called the 5' RACE reads with MiXCR. The sample shows roughly 400,000 distinct CDR3 sequences, roughly 15% of them seen only once. The chain has TRBV12-3 or TRBV12-4 and TRBJ1-5; D uncertain. This TCR was recovered from a man between 18 and 29 years old who had mild COVID-19 (a few samples of this study predate the infection). Cell type and time point are not known. Sequencing used PBMCs or a T cell subset sorted from them (not recorded which). The CDR3 DNA is TGTGCCAGCAGTTTAATAGGGAATGGCAATCAGCCCCAGCATTTT. This gives the protein CASSLIGNGNQPQHF.